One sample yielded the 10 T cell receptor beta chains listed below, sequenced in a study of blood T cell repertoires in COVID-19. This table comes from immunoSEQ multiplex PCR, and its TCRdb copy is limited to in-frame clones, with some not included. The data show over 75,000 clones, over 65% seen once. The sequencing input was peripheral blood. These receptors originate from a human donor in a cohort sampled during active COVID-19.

The CDR3 is CASSLGQGWSYEQYF. CDR3 coding DNA: TGTGCCAGCAGCTTGGGCCAGGGGTGGTCCTACGAGCAGTACTTC. V gene TRBV5-8 combines with J gene TRBJ2-7; tentative D call: TRBD1 (6 bases). This CDR3 has 15 amino acids. V was clipped by 0 bases and J by 1 base, with 11 bases between them. Per germline, CDR1 SGHTS and CDR2 YDEGEE.

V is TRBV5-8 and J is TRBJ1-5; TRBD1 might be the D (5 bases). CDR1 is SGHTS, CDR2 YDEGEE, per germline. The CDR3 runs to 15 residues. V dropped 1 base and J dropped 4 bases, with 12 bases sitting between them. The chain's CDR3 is CASSLQGSSNQPQHF. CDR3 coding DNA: TGTGCCAGCAGCTTGCAGGGTTCTTCTAATCAGCCCCAGCATTTT.

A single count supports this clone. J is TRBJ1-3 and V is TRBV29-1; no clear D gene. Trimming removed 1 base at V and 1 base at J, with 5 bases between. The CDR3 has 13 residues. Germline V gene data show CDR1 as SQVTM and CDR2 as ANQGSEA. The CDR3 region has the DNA TGCAGCGTTGAAGTTTCATCTGGAAACACCATATATTTT. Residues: CSVEVSSGNTIYF.

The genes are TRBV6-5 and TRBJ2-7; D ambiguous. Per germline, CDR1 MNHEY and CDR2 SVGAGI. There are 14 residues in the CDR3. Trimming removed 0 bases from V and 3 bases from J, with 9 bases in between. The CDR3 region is CASSYSPEYYEQYF. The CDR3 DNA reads TGTGCCAGCAGTTACTCGCCAGAATACTACGAGCAGTACTTC.

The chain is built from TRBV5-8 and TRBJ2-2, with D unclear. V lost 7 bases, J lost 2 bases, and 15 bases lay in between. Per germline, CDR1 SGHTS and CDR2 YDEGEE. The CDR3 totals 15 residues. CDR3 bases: TGTGCCAGCGTAATTGTTATGGCAAACACCGGGGAGCTGTTTTTT. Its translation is CASVIVMANTGELFF. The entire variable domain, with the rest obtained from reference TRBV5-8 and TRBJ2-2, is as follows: EAGVTQSPTHLIKTRGQQATLRCSPISGHTSVYWYQQALGLGLQFLLWYDEGEERNRGNFPPRFSGRQFPNYSSELNVNALELEDSALYLCASVIVMANTGELFFGEGSRLTVL.

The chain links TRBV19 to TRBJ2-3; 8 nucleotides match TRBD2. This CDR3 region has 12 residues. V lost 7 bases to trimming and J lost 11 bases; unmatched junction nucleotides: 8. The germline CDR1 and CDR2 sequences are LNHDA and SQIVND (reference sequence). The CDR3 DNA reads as TGTGCCAGTACGGGACTAGAAGAAATGCAGTATTTT. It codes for CASTGLEEMQYF.

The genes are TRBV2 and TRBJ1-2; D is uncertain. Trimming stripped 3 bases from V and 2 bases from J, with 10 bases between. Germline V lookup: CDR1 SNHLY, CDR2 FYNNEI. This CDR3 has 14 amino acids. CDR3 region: CASSDSGSNYGYTF. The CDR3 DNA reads TGTGCCAGCAGTGATAGTGGTTCCAACTATGGCTACACCTTC. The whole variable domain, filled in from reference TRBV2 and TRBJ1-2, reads EPEVTQTPSHQVTQMGQEVILRCVPISNHLYFYWYRQILGQKVEFLVSFYNNEISEKSEIFDDQFSVERPDGSNFTLKIRSTKLEDSAMYFCASSDSGSNYGYTFGSGTRLTVV.

The CDR3 sequence is CASSQDRGLRDTEAFF. The DNA for the CDR3 is TGCGCCAGCAGCCAAGACAGGGGGCTTCGGGACACTGAAGCTTTCTTT. The chain combines TRBV4-3 with TRBJ1-1; 8 bases match TRBD1. Per germline, CDR1 LGHNA and CDR2 YSLEER. The CDR3 runs to 16 residues. With V trimmed by 0 bases and J by 3 bases, 6 bases remained unmatched.

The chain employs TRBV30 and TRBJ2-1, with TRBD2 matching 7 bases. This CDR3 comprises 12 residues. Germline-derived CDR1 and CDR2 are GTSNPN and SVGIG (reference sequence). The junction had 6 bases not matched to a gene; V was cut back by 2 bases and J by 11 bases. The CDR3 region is CAWSPPGGKQFF. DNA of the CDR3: TGTGCCTGGAGTCCGCCGGGAGGCAAGCAGTTCTTC.

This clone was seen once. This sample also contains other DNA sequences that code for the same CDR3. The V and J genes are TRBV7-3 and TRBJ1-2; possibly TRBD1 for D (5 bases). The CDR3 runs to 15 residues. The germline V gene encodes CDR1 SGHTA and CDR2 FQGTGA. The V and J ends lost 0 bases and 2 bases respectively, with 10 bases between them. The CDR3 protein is CASSLTRDSNYGYTF. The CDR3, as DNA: TGTGCCAGCAGCTTAACGAGGGACTCCAACTATGGCTACACCTTC.